The 20 T cell receptor beta chains below come from one sample, sequenced in a study of T cell changes during pregnancy in multiple sclerosis. Clones were read by immunoSEQ multiplex PCR, and TCRdb kept only the in-frame ones, dropping some. The sample includes roughly 48,000 clones, roughly 88% of them seen just once. The sequencing here drew on CD4+ T cells from peripheral blood mononuclear cells, taken in the second trimester of pregnancy. These receptor sequences come from a female donor with multiple sclerosis, enrolled in a pregnancy study.

The rearrangement links TRBV29-1 to TRBJ2-5; D might be TRBD2 (6 bases). V was pared by 4 bases and J by 2 bases, with 14 bases between. The germline V gene has CDR1 SQVTM and CDR2 ANQGSEA. This CDR3 has 14 residues. The CDR3 coding sequence is TGCAGCGTTGTCCTCCTGGAGGGGCAAGAGACCCAGTACTTC. Translating it yields CSVVLLEGQETQYF.

V gene TRBV19 combines with J gene TRBJ2-5; D possibly corresponds to TRBD2 (7 bases). The CDR3 is 13 amino acids. CDR1 LNHDA and CDR2 SQIVND come from the germline V gene (reference sequence). V was shortened by 9 bases and J by 5 bases, with 16 bases between the two germline ends. The chain's CDR3 is CAREGGGCETQYF. CDR3 coding DNA: TGTGCCAGGGAGGGGGGGGGCTGCGAGACCCAGTACTTC.

V usage is TRBV28 and J usage is TRBJ2-1; D not certain. The CDR3 is made up of 16 amino acids. The germline V gene encodes CDR1 MDHEN and CDR2 SYDVKM. V gave up 3 bases and J gave up 0 bases, with 12 bases separating them. The CDR3 reads CASSFGSLNSYNEQFF. The DNA for the CDR3 is TGTGCCAGCAGTTTCGGTAGCCTCAACTCCTACAATGAGCAGTTCTTC.

The V call is TRBV6-1, the J call TRBJ2-2; tentatively, D is TRBD2 (6 bases). Germline V gene lookup returns CDR1 MNHNS and CDR2 SASEGT. The CDR3 totals 15 residues. Trimming stripped 4 bases from V and 3 bases from J, with 12 bases between. CDR3 region: CASSAGLTHTGELFF. CDR3 nucleotide sequence: TGTGCCAGCAGTGCGGGACTTACCCACACCGGGGAGCTGTTTTTT.

This clone was detected a few times. This rearrangement joins TRBV4-1 to TRBJ1-1; the D is unclear. The CDR3 is 14 residues long. With 6 bases removed from V and 3 bases from J, the gap between germline ends came to 14 bases. CDR1 and CDR2 (germline): MGHRA, YSYEKL. The CDR3 loop is CASSSRGYDTEAFF. For the CDR3, the DNA is TGCGCCAGCAGTTCACGGGGTTACGACACTGAAGCTTTCTTT.

This clone showed up many times. The chain uses TRBV7-2 and TRBJ1-2, with a tentative D call TRBD1 (5 bases). The CDR3 loop spans 16 amino acids. Germline V gene lookup returns CDR1 SGHTA and CDR2 FQGNSA. V was cut by 5 bases and J by 2 bases, with 18 bases left in between. CDR3 coding DNA: TGTGCCAGCAGCGGGCGGCAGGGTTCTTGGAACTATGGCTACACCTTC. It translates to CASSGRQGSWNYGYTF.

This clone appeared a single time. The V call is TRBV19, the J call TRBJ1-5; D uncertain. The ends were cut back, 3 bases at V and 2 bases at J, with 5 bases in the middle. The germline CDR1 and CDR2 sequences are LNHDA and SQIVND (reference sequence). The CDR3 is 13 residues long. CDR3 coding DNA: TGTGCCAGTAGTATCGAGGGCAATCAGCCCCAGCATTTT. It translates to CASSIEGNQPQHF. Complete variable domain (other parts from reference TRBV19 and TRBJ1-5): DGGITQSPKYLFRKEGQNVTLSCEQNLNHDAMYWYRQDPGQGLRLIYYSQIVNDFQKGDIAEGYSVSREKKESFPLTVTSAQKNPTAFYLCASSIEGNQPQHFGDGTRLSIL.

The chain uses TRBV29-1 and TRBJ2-7; a weak D match, TRBD1 (6 bases). Germline CDR1 SQVTM, CDR2 ANQGSEA. The CDR3 totals 14 residues. Trimming removed 7 bases from V and 0 bases from J, with 16 bases in between. The CDR3 nucleotides read TGCAGCGCCCAACGTGGGGGCGGCTCCTACGAGCAGTACTTC. Residues: CSAQRGGGSYEQYF.

J is TRBJ1-3 and V is TRBV11-1, with no clear D. The CDR3 runs 13 residues. Germline CDR1 and CDR2: SGHAT and FQDESV (reference sequence). V shed 4 bases and J shed 0 bases, with 4 bases lying between them. CDR3 residues: CASSSSSGNTIYF. DNA for the CDR3: TGTGCCAGCAGCTCGAGCTCTGGAAACACCATATATTTT. Combining the CDR3 with reference TRBV11-1 and TRBJ1-3 gives the whole variable domain EAEVAQSPRYKITEKSQAVAFWCDPISGHATLYWYRQILGQGPELLVQFQDESVVDDSQLPKDRFSAERLKGVDSTLKIQPAELGDSAMYLCASSSSSGNTIYFGEGSWLTVV.

This chain connects TRBV30 to TRBJ2-7, with 11 bases fitting TRBD2. Germline V gives CDR1 GTSNPN, CDR2 SVGIG (reference sequence). Trimming cost V 0 bases and J 5 bases; bases outside gene matches: 9. The CDR3 is made up of 16 amino acids. CDR3 protein: CAWSVLGLAGGDEQYF. DNA for the CDR3: TGTGCCTGGAGTGTACTAGGGCTAGCGGGAGGCGACGAGCAGTACTTC.

The table lists this clone with a few counts. The CDR3 reads CASSLSTATEKLFF. The CDR3 DNA is TGTGCCAGCAGTTTATCAACAGCCACCGAAAAACTGTTTTTT. The rearrangement joins TRBV28 to TRBJ1-4; D not certain. The length of the CDR3 is 14 residues. The germline gives CDR1 MDHEN, CDR2 SYDVKM. Trimming left V 1 base short and J 8 bases short, with 11 bases between.

V usage is TRBV4-1 and J usage is TRBJ1-2, with 7 bases identical to TRBD1. Germline lookup yields CDR1 MGHRA and CDR2 YSYEKL. The CDR3 has 16 residues. J lost 4 bases, V lost 5 bases, and 13 bases had no gene match. CDR3 sequence (DNA): TGCGCCAGCAGCATAATACATACAGGGGACGCCTATGGCTACACCTTC. This sequence encodes CASSIIHTGDAYGYTF.

The genes are TRBV28 and TRBJ2-7, with D perhaps matching TRBD1 (6 bases). The CDR3 is made up of 14 amino acids. Germline CDR1 reads MDHEN; CDR2 reads SYDVKM. V lost 2 bases and J 3 bases, leaving 11 bases between the germline ends. Written as DNA, the CDR3 is TGTGCCAGCAGTTTAGTGGGGGCCAACTACGAGCAGTACTTC. It codes for CASSLVGANYEQYF.

The chain links TRBV5-5 to TRBJ2-7, with a possible D match to TRBD1 (8 bases). With 5 bases removed from V and 6 bases from J, the gap between germline ends came to 15 bases. CDR3 length: 13 residues. Looked up from germline, CDR1 is SGHKS and CDR2 is YYEKEE (reference sequence). CDR3 protein: CASRGGDRTEQYF. In DNA form, the CDR3 reads TGTGCCAGCAGGGGGGGGGACAGGACCGAGCAGTACTTC.

The J gene is TRBJ2-7, the V gene TRBV6-5, with 7 bases aligning to TRBD1. Trimming cost V 6 bases and J 3 bases; bases outside gene matches: 8. The CDR3 spans 14 residues. The germline V gene has CDR1 MNHEY and CDR2 SVGAGI. This chain's CDR3 is CASRHPGGNYEQYF. CDR3 in DNA: TGTGCCAGCAGACACCCAGGGGGTAACTACGAGCAGTACTTC.

This chain joins TRBV5-1 and TRBJ1-1; D is ambiguous. The CDR3 extends over 13 amino acids. Germline lookup yields CDR1 SGHRS and CDR2 YFSETQ. Between the trimmed V and J ends, which lost 0 bases and 3 bases, there was a span of 6 bases. CDR3 DNA: TGCGCCAGCAGCTTGGCCCCGGACACTGAAGCTTTCTTT. This encodes CASSLAPDTEAFF.

The rearrangement joins TRBV6-1 to TRBJ2-7; 8 bases match TRBD2. CDR3 length: 15 amino acids. CDR1 MNHNS and CDR2 SASEGT come from the germline V gene. Trimming removed 6 bases from V and 7 bases from J; junction bases left unmatched: 14. The CDR3 bases are TGTGCCAGCAGCCCAGTCCGGGAGGGCCGACGTGAGCAGTACTTC. It encodes CASSPVREGRREQYF.

The chain combines TRBV9 with TRBJ1-2, with D unresolved. The germline V gene has CDR1 SGDLS and CDR2 YYNGEE. This CDR3 has 13 residues. V lost 4 bases to trimming and J lost 8 bases, with 15 bases between them. The CDR3 region is CASSPATSYGYTF. The CDR3 coding sequence is TGTGCCAGCAGCCCCGCTACGTCGTACGGCTACACCTTC.

Turning to this clone: A read error may produce the germline difference seen at one junction end. The rearrangement uses TRBV7-3 and TRBJ2-6, with D possibly being TRBD1 (5 bases). This CDR3 comprises 17 residues. Germline CDR1 is SGHTA and CDR2 is FQGTGA. The CDR3 here is CASSLRQGGSRANVLTF. CDR3 coding DNA: TGTGCCAGCAGCTTAAGGCAGGGCGGCTCTCGGGCCAACGTCCTGACTTTC.

V gene TRBV6-1 combines with J gene TRBJ1-2; D is unclear. V dropped 2 bases and J dropped 5 bases, with 15 bases sitting between them. Germline CDR1 MNHNS, CDR2 SASEGT. There are 15 residues in the CDR3. CDR3 sequence (DNA): TGTGCCAGCAGTGAAATGAGTACGGTAGTTTATGGCTACACCTTC. As protein: CASSEMSTVVYGYTF.